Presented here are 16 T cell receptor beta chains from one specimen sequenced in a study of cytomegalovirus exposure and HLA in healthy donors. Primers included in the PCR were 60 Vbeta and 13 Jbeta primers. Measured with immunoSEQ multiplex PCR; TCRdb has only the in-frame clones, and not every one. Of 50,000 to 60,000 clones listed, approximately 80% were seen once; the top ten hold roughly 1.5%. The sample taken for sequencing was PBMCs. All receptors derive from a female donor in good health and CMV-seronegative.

The CDR3 DNA reads TGTGCCAGCAGCTTACCCAAGACAGTTATGAACACTGAAGCTTTCTTT. It encodes CASSLPKTVMNTEAFF. This chain connects TRBV5-5 to TRBJ1-1, with D perhaps TRBD1 (5 bases). Germline assignment: CDR1 SGHKS and CDR2 YYEKEE (reference sequence). Trimming removed 2 bases from V and 0 bases from J, with 14 bases in between. This CDR3 comprises 16 residues.

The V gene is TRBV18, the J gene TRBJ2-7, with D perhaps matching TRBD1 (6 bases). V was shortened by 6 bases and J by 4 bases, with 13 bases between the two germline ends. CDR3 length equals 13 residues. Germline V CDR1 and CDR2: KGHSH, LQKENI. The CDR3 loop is CASSPLGAYEQYF. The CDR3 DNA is TGTGCCAGCTCTCCGCTGGGGGCGTACGAGCAGTACTTC.

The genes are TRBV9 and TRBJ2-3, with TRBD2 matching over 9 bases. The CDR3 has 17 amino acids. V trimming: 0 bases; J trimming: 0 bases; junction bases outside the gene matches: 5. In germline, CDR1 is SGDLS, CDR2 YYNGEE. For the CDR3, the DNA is TGTGCCAGCAGCGTAGGTCTAGCGGGGTACAGCACAGATACGCAGTATTTT. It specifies CASSVGLAGYSTDTQYF.

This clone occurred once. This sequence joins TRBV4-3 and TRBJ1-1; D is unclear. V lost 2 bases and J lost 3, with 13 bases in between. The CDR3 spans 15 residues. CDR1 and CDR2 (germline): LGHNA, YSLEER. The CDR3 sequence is CASSQNGVVDTEAFF. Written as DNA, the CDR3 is TGCGCCAGCAGCCAAAACGGGGTGGTGGACACTGAAGCTTTCTTT.

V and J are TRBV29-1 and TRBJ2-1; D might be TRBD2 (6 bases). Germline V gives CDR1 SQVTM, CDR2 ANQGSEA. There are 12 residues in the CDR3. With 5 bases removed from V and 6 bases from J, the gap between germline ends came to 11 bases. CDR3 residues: CSVWGSGNEQFF. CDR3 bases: TGCAGCGTTTGGGGTAGCGGCAATGAGCAGTTCTTC.

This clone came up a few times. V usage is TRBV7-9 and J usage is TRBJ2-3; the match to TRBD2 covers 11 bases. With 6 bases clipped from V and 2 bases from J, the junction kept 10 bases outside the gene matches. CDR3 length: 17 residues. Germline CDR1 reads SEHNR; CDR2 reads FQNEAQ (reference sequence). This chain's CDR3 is CASRTMGLAAYTDTQYF. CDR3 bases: TGTGCCAGCAGGACAATGGGACTAGCGGCTTACACAGATACGCAGTATTTT.

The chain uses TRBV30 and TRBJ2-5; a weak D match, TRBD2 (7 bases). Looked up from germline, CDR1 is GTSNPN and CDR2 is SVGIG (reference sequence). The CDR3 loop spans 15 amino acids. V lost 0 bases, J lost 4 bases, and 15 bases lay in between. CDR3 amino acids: CAWSVPGGGPETQYF. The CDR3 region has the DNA TGTGCCTGGAGTGTACCCGGCGGGGGCCCAGAGACCCAGTACTTC.

In nucleotides, the CDR3 is TGTGCCAGTAGTCATTTACCAGGGGCCCACACTGAAGCTTTCTTT. Translating it yields CASSHLPGAHTEAFF. The chain employs TRBV19 and TRBJ1-1; D is perhaps TRBD1 (6 bases). The CDR3 totals 15 residues. The ends were cut back, 5 bases at V and 3 bases at J, with 16 bases in the middle. Germline CDR1 reads LNHDA; CDR2 reads SQIVND (reference sequence).

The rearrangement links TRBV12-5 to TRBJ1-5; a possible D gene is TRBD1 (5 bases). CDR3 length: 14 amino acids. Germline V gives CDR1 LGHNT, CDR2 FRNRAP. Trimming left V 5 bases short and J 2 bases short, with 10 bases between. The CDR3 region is CASGSGGGNQPQHF. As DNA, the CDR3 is TGTGCTAGTGGTAGTGGGGGGGGCAATCAGCCCCAGCATTTT.

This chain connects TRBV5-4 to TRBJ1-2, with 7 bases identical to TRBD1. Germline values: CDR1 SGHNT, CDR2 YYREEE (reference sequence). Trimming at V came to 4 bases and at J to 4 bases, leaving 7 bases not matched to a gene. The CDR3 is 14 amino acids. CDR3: CASSTGQESYGYTF. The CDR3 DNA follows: TGTGCCAGCAGCACCGGACAGGAAAGCTATGGCTACACCTTC.

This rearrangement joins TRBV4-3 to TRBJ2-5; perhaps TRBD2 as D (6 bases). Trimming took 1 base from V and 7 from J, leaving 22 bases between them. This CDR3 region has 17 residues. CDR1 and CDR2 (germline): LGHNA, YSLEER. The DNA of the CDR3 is TGCGCCAGCAGCCAAGGTGCAGCGGGCGAGGAACGGGGGACCCAGTACTTC. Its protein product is CASSQGAAGEERGTQYF.

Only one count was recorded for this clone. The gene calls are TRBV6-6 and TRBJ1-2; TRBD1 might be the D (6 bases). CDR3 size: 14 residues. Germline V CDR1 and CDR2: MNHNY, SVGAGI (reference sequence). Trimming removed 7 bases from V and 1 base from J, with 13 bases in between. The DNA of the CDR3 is TGTGCCAGCATACAAAGGACAGTTAACTATGGCTACACCTTC. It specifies CASIQRTVNYGYTF.

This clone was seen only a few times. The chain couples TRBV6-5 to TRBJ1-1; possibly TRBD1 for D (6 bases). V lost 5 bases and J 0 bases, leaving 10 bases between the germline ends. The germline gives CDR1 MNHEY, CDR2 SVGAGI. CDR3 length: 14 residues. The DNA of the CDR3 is TGTGCCAGCAGTCCCAGGGGCATGAACACTGAAGCTTTCTTT. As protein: CASSPRGMNTEAFF.

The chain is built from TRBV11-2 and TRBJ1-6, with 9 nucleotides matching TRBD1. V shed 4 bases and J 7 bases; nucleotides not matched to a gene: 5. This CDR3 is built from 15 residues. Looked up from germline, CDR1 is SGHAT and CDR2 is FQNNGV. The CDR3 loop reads CASSWGQGVNSPLHF. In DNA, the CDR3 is TGTGCCAGCAGCTGGGGACAGGGAGTAAATTCACCCCTCCACTTT.

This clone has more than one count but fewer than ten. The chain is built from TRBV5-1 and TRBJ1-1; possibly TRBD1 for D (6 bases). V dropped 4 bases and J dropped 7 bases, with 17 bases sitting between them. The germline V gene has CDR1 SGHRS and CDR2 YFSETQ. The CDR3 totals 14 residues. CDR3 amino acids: CASSPQGPDREAFF. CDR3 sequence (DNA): TGCGCCAGCAGCCCCCAGGGGCCCGATCGTGAAGCTTTCTTT.

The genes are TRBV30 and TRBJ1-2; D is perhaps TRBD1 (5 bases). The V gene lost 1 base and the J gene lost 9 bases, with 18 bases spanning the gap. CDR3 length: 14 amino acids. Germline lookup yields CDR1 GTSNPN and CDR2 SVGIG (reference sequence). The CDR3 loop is CAWSGLLGPYRYTF. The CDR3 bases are TGTGCCTGGAGTGGTTTATTGGGGCCGTATCGCTACACCTTC.